This T cell receptor (beta chain) was sequenced in a study of CD8 T cells in Susac syndrome. An input of about 0.45 to 1 ug of RNA was subjected to reverse transcription using random hexamers. Multiplex PCR with immunoSEQ amplified the TCR beta CDR3 across 54 Vbeta and 13 Jbeta. TCRdb itself ran the immunoSEQ multiplex PCR reads through MiXCR, one entry per CDR3 protein. The sample lists about 140,000 distinct CDR3 sequences, approximately 94% occurring once. The V end was cut by 1 base, the J end by 0 bases, with 9 bases between. This CDR3 has 16 residues. CDR1 is MGHRA, CDR2 YSYEKL, per germline. The sequencing input was CD4+ T cells from PBMCs. The chain couples TRBV4-1 to TRBJ1-4; weak D call: TRBD1 (5 bases). The clonotype was recovered from a human donor with Susac syndrome. In DNA form, the CDR3 reads TGCGCCAGCAGCCAAGGGGGGTTACCAACTAATGAAAAACTGTTTTTT. Translating it yields CASSQGGLPTNEKLFF.